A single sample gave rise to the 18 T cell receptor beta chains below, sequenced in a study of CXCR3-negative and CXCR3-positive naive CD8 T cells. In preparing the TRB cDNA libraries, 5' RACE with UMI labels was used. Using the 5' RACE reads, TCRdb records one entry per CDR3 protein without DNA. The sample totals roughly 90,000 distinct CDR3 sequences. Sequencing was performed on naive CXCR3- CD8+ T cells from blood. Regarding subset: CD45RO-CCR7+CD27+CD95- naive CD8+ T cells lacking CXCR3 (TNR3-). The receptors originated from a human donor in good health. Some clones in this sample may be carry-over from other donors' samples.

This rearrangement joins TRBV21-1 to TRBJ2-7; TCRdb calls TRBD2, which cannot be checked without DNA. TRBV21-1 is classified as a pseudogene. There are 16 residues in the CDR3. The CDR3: CASSKETSGSNYEQYF.

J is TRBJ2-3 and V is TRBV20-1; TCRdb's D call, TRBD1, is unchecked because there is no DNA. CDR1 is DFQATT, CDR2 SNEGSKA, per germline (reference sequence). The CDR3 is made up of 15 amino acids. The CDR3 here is CSAHPTGGFTDTQYF.

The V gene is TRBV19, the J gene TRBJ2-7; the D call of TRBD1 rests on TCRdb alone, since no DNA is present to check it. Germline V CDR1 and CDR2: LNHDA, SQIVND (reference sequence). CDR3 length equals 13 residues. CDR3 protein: CASSAIGQIEQYF. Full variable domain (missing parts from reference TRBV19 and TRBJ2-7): DGGITQSPKYLFRKEGQNVTLSCEQNLNHDAMYWYRQDPGQGLRLIYYSQIVNDFQKGDIAEGYSVSREKKESFPLTVTSAQKNPTAFYLCASSAIGQIEQYFGPGTRLTVT.

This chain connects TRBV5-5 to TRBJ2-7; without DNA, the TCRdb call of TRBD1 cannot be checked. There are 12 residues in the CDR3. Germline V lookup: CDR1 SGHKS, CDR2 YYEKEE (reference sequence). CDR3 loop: CASSSYGTEQYF.

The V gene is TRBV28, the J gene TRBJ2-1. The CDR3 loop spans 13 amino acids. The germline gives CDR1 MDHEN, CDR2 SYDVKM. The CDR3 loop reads CASSTAIYNEQFF. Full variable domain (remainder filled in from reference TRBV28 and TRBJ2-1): DVKVTQSSRYLVKRTGEKVFLECVQDMDHENMFWYRQDPGLGLRLIYFSYDVKMKEKGDIPEGYSVSREKKERFSLILESASTNQTSMYLCASSTAIYNEQFFGPGTRLTVL.

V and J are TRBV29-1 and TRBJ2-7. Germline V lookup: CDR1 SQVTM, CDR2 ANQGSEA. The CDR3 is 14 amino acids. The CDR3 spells CSVESPRGSYEQYF.

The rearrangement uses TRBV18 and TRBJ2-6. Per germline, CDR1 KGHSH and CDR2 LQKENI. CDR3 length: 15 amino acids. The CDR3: CASSPRRTGANVLTF. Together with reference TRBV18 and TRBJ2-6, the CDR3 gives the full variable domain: NAGVMQNPRHLVRRRGQEARLRCSPMKGHSHVYWYRQLPEEGLKFMVYLQKENIIDESGMPKERFSAEFPKEGPSILRIQQVVRGDSAAYFCASSPRRTGANVLTFGAGSRLTVL.

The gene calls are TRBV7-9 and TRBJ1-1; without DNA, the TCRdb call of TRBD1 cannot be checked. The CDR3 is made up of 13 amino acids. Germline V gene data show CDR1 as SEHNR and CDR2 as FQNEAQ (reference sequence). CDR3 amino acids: CASSLGQNTEAFF.

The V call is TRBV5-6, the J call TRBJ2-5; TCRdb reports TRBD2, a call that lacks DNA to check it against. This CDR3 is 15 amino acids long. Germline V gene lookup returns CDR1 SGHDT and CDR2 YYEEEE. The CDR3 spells CASSLASGGPETQYF.

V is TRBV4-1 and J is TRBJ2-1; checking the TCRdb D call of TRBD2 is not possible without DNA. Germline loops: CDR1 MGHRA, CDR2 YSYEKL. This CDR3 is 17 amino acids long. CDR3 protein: CASSQEVWAPSYNEQFF.

CDR3 sequence reads: CSVEAGVTSGDEQYF. This chain connects TRBV29-1 to TRBJ2-7; the TCRdb D gene call, TRBD2, has no DNA to confirm it. This CDR3 contains 15 residues. Germline V gene lookup returns CDR1 SQVTM and CDR2 ANQGSEA.

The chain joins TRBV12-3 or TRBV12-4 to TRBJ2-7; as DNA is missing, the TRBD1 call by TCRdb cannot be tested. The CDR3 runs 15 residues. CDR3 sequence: CASRMSRDRTYEQYF.

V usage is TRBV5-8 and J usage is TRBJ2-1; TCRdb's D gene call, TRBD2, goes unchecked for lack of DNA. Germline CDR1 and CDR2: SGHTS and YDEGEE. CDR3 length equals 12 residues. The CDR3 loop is CASSLGLVNWFF.

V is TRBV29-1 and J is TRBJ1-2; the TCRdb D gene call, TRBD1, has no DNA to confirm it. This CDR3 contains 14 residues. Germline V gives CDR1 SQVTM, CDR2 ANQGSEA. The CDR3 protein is CSAFGHPRPNGYTF.

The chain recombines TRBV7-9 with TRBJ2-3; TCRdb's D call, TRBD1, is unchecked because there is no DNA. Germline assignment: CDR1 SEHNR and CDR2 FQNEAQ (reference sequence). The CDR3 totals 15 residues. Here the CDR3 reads CAITRGRRVEDTQYF.

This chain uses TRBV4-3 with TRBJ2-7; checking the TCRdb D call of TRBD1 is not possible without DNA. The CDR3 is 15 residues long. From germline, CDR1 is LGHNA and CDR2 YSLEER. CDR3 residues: CASSSGTGSSYEQYF.

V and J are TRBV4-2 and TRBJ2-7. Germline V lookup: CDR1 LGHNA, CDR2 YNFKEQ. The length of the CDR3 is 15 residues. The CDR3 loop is CASSQDRSLTYEQYF.

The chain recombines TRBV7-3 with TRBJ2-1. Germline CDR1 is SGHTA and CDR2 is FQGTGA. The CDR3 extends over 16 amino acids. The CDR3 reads CASSLTFTLTYNEQFF.